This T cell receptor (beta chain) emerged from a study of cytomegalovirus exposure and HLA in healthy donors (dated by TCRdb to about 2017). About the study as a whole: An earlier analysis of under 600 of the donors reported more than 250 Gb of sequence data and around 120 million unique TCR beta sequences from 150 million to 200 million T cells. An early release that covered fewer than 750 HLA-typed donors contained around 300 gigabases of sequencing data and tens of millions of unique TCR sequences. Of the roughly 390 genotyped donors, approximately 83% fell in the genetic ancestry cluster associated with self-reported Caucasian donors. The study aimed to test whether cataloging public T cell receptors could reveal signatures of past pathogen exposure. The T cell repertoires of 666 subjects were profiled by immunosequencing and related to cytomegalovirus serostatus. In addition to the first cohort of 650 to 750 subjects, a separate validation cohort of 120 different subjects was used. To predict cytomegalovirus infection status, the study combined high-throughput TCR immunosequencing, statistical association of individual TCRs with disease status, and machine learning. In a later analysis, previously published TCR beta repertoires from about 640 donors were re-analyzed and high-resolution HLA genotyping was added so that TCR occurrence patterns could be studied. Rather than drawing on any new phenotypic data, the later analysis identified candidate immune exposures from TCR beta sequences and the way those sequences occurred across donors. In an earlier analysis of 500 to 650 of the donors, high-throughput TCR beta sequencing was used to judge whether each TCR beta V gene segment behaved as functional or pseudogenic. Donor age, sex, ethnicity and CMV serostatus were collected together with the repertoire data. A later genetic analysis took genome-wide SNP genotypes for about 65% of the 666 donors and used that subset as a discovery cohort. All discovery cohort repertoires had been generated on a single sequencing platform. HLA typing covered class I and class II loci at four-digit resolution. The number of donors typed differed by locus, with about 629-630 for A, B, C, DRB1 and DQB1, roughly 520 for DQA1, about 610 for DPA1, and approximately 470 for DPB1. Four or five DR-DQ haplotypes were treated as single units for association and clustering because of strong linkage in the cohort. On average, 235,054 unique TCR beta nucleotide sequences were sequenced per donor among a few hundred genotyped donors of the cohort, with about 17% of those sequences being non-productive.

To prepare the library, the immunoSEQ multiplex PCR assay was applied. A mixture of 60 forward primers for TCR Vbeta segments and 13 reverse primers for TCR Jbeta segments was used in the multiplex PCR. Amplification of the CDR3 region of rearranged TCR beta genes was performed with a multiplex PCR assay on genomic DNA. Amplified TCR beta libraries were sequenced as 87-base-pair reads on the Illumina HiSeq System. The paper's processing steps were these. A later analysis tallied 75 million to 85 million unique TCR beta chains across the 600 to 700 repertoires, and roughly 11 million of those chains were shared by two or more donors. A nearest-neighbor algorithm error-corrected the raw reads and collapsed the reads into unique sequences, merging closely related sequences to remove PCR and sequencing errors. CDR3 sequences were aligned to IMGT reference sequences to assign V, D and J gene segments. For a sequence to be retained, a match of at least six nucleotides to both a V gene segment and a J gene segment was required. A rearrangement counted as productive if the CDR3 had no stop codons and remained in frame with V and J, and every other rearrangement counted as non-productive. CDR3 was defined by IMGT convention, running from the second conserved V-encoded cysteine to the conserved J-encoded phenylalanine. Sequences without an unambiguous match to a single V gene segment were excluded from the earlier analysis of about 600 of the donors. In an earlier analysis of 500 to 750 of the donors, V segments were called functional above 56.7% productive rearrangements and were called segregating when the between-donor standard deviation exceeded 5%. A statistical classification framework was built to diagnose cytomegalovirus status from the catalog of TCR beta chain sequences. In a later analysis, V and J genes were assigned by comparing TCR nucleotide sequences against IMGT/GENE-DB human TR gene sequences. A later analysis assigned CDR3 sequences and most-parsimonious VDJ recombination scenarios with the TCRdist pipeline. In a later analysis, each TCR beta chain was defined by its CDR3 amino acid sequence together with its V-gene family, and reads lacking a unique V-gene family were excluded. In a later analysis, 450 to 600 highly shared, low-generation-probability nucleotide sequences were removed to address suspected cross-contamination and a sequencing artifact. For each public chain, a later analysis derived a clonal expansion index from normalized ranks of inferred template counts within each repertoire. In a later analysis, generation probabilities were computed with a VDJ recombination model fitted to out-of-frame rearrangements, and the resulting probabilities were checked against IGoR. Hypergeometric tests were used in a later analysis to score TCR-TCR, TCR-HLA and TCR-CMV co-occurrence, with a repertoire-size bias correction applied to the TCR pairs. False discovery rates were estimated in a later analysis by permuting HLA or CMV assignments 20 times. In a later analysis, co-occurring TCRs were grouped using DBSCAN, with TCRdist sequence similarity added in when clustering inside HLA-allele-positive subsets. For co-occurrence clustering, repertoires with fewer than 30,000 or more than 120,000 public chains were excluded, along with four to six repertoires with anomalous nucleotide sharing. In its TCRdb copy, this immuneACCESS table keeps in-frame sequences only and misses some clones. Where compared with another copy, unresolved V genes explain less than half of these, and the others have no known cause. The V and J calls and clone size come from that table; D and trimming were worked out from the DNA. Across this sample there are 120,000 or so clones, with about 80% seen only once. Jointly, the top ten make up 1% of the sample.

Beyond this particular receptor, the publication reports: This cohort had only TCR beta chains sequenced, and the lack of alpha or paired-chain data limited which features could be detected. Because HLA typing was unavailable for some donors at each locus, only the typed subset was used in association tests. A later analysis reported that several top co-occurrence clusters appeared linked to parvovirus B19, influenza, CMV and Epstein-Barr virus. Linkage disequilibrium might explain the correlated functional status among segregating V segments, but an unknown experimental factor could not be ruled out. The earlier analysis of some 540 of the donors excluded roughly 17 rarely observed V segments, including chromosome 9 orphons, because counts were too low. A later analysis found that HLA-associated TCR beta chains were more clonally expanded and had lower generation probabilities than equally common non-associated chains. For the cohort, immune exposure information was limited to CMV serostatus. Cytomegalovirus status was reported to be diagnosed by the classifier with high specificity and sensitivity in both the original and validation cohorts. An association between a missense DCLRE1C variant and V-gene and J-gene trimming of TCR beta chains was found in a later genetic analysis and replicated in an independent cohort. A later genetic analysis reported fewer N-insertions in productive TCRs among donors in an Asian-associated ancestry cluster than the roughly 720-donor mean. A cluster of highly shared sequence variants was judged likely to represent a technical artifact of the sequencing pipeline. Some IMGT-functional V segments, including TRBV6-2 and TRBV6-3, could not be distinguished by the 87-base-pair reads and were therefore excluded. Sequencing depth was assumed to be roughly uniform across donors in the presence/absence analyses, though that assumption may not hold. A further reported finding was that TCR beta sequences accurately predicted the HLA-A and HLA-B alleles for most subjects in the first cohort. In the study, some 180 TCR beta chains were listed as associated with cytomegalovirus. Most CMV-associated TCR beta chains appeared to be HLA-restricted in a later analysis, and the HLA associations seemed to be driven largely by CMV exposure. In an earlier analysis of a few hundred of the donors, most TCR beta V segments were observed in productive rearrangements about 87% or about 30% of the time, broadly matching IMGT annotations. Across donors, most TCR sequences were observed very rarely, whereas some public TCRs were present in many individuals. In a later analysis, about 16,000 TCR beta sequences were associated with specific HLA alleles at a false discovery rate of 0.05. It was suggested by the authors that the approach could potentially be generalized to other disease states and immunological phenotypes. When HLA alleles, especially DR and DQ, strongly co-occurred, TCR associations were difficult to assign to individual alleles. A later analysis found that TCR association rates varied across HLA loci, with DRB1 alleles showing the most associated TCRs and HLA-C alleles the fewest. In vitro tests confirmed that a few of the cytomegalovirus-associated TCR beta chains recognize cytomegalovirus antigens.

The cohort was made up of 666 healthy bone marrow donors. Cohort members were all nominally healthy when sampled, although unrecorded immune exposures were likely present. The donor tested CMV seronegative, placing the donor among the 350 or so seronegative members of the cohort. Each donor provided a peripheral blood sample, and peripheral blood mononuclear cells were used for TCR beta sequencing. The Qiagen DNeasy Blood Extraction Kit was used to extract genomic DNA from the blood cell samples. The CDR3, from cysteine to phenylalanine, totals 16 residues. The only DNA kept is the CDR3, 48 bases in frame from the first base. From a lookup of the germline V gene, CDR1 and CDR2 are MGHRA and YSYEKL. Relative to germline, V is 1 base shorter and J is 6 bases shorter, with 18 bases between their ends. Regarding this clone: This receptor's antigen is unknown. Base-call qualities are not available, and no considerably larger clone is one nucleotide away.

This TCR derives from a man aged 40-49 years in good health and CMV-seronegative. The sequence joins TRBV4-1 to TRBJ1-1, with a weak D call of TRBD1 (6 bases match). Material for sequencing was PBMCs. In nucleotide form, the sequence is TGCGCCAGCAGCCAAGCAGGAGTCCAGGGGATTGCTGAAGCTTTCTTT. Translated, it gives CASSQAGVQGIAEAFF.